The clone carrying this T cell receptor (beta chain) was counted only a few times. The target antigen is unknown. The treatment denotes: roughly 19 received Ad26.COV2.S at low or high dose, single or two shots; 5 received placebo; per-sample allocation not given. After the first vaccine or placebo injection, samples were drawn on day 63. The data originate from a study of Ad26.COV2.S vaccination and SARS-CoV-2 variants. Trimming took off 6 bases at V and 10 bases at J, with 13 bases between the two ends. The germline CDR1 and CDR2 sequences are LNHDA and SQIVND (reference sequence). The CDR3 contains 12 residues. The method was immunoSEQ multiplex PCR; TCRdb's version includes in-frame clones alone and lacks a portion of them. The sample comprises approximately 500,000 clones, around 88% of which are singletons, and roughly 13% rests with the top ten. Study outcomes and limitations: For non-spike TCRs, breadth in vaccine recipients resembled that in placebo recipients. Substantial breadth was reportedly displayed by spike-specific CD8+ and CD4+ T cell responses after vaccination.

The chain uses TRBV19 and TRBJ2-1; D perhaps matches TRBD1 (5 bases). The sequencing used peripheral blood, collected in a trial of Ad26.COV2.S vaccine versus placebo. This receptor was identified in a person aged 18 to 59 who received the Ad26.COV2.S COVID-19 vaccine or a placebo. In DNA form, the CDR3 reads TGTGCCAGTAGGGGGCTGGGAATGGAGCAGTTCTTC. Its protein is CASRGLGMEQFF.